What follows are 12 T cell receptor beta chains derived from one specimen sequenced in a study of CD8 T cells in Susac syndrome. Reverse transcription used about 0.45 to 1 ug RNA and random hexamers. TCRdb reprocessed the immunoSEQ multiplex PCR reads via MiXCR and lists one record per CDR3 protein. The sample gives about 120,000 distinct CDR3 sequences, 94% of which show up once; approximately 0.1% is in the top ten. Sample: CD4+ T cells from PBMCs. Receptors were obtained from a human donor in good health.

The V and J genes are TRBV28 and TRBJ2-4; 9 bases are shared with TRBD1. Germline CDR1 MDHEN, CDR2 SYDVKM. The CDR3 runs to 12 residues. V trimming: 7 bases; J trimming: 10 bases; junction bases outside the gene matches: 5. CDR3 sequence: CASTTDRGIQYF. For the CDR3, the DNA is TGTGCCAGCACCACGGACAGGGGAATTCAGTACTTC.

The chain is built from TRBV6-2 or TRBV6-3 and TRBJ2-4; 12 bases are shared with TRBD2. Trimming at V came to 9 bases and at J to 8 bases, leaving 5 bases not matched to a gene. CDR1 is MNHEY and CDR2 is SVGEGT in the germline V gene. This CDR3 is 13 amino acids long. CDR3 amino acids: CASRLAGEDIQYF. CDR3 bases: TGTGCCAGTCGACTAGCGGGAGAGGACATTCAGTACTTC.

The DNA of the CDR3 is TGTGCCAGCAGCCCTAAGGACAGACTGAACACTGAAGCTTTCTTT. Translating it yields CASSPKDRLNTEAFF. The chain combines TRBV7-9 with TRBJ1-1, with D possibly TRBD1 on 6 matching bases. Trimming cost V 5 bases and J 0 bases, with 13 bases left between them. The CDR3 runs 15 residues. The germline CDR1 and CDR2 sequences are SEHNR and FQNEAQ (reference sequence).

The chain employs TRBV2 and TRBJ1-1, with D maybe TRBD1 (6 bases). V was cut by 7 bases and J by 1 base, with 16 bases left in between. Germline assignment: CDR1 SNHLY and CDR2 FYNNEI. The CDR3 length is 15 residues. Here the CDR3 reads CASIASGARNTEAFF. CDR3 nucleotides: TGTGCCAGCATAGCCTCGGGGGCCCGGAACACTGAAGCTTTCTTT.

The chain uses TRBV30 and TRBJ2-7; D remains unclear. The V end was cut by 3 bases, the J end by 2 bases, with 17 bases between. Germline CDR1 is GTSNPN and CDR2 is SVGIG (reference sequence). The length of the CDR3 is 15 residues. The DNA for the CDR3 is TGTGCCTGGAGGAGTCTCAGCCCGATCACCTACGAGCAGTACTTC. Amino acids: CAWRSLSPITYEQYF.

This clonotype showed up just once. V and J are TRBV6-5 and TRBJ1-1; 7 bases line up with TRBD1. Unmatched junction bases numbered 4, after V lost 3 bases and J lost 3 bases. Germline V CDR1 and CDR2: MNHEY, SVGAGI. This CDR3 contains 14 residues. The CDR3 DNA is TGTGCCAGCAGTTATTTCGGACAGGACACTGAAGCTTTCTTT. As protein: CASSYFGQDTEAFF.

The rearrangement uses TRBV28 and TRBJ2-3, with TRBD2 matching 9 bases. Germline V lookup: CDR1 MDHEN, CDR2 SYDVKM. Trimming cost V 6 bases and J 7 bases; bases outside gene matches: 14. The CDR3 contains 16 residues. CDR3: CASSRGTSKSRNTQYF. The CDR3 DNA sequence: TGTGCCAGCAGCCGAGGGACTAGCAAAAGCAGAAATACGCAGTATTTT.

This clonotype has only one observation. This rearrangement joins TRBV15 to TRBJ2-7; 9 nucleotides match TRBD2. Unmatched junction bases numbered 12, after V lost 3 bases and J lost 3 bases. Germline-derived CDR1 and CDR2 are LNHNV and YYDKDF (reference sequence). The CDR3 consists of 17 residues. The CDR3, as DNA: TGTGCCACCAGCAGCGTTCTGGGAGTAGCGGGAGTCTACGAGCAGTACTTC. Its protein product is CATSSVLGVAGVYEQYF.

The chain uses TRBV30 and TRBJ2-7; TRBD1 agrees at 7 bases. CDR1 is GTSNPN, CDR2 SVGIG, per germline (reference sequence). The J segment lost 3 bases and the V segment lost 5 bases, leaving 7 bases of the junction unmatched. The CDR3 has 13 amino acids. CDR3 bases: TGTGCCTGGGAGACAGGGCCTAGCTACGAGCAGTACTTC. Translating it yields CAWETGPSYEQYF.

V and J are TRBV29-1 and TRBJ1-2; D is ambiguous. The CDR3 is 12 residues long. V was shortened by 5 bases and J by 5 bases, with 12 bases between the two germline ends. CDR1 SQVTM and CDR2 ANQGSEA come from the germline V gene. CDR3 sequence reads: CSVSAARYGYTF. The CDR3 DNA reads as TGCAGCGTTAGCGCCGCTCGTTATGGCTACACCTTC.

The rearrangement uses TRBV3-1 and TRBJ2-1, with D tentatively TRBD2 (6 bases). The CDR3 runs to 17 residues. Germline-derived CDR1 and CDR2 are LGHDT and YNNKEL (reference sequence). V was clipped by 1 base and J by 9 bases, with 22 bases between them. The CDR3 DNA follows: TGTGCCAGCAGCCAAGGAAGCCCGGGAGCCGGGGTTTTTGAGCAGTTCTTC. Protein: CASSQGSPGAGVFEQFF.

Written as DNA, the CDR3 is TGTGCCAGCAGTTCCAGCGGGAGCTACTCCTACGAGCAGTACTTC. Protein sequence: CASSSSGSYSYEQYF. The V gene is TRBV2, the J gene TRBJ2-7; TRBD2 aligns across 8 bases. The CDR3 spans 15 residues. The J segment lost 0 bases and the V segment lost 5 bases, leaving 6 bases of the junction unmatched. Looked up from germline, CDR1 is SNHLY and CDR2 is FYNNEI.